Given below is one T cell receptor beta chain in context. The antigen is not known. PCR used 60 Vbeta primers and 13 Jbeta primers. Per the original methods: In a later analysis, approximately 80 million unique TCR beta chains included roughly 11 million shared by two or more donors. The repertoire was sequenced with immunoSEQ multiplex PCR; TCRdb's copy has only in-frame clones and lacks some. D and trimming were read from the DNA, whereas the V and J calls and clone size are those reported in that table. Seen here are about 140,000 clones, approximately 82% observed once, and the top ten hold roughly 2.1%. The data originate from a study of cytomegalovirus exposure and HLA in healthy donors. Notes on the study in general: TCR beta chains associated with HLA were, in a later analysis, more clonally expanded than equally common others. Most likely, a cluster of highly shared sequence variants arose as a sequencing artifact. TRBV6-2, TRBV6-3 and some other V segments were unresolvable in 87-base-pair reads.

V lost 4 bases and J 5 bases, leaving 11 bases between the germline ends. CDR3 size: 12 residues. Per germline, CDR1 GTSNPN and CDR2 SVGIG (reference sequence). This sequence joins TRBV30 and TRBJ1-1; D ambiguous. The sample taken for sequencing was PBMCs. The sequence was obtained from a middle-aged woman in good health and CMV-seronegative. The CDR3 spells CAWTLSGTEAFF. In nucleotides, the CDR3 is TGTGCCTGGACCTTAAGCGGAACTGAAGCTTTCTTT.